The 20 T cell receptor beta chains below were found in one sample sequenced in a study of T cell repertoires in cytomegalovirus infection. The antigens of these receptors remain unknown. TCRdb processed the reads anew with MiXCR; each CDR3 protein has one entry. Seen here are some 500,000 distinct CDR3 sequences, 30% to 35% observed once, and the top ten hold 17%. The sample consisted of cultured PBMCs, taken from culture after CMV antigen stimulation. The receptors come from a human donor in good health (CMV status not recorded). Some clones in this sample may be carry-over from other donors' samples.

This clonotype came up a few times. The CDR3 is CASSYRGGLWDEQFF. The CDR3, as DNA: TGTGCCAGCAGTTACCGCGGGGGCCTTTGGGATGAGCAGTTCTTC. V gene TRBV6-5 combines with J gene TRBJ2-1; tentatively, D is TRBD2 (7 bases). Germline V CDR1 and CDR2: MNHEY, SVGAGI. This CDR3 region has 15 residues. The V gene lost 2 bases and the J gene lost 8 bases, with 16 bases spanning the gap.

In the case of this clonotype: A read error may produce the germline difference seen at one junction end. The chain links TRBV7-8 to TRBJ1-1; TRBD1 might be the D (5 bases). Germline assignment: CDR1 SGHVS and CDR2 FQNEAQ. This CDR3 is 14 amino acids long. The CDR3 here is CPSSLVRGAKAAFF. The CDR3 region has the DNA TGTCCCAGCAGCTTAGTTAGGGGTGCGAAAGCAGCTTTCTTT.

V and J are TRBV10-3 and TRBJ1-3; no reliable D call. The CDR3 loop spans 14 amino acids. Germline CDR1 is ENHRY and CDR2 is SYGVKD. V lost 3 bases and J 0 bases, leaving 6 bases between the germline ends. The CDR3 region has the DNA TGTGCCATCAGTGACCGGGACTCTGGAAACACCATATATTTT. Translation gives CAISDRDSGNTIYF.

This clonotype was seen only once. The V call is TRBV27, the J call TRBJ2-1; 9 positions match TRBD2. This CDR3 spans 17 amino acids. With 4 bases clipped from V and 6 bases from J, the junction kept 13 bases outside the gene matches. The V gene's germline CDR1 is MNHEY and CDR2 SMNVEV (reference sequence). The chain's CDR3 is CASSSKPLAGRVNEQFF. Here the CDR3 DNA reads TGTGCCAGCAGTTCAAAGCCTCTAGCGGGAAGGGTCAATGAGCAGTTCTTC.

For this clonotype: Since a much larger clone is just one base distant, this may be a read error. This rearrangement joins TRBV18 to TRBJ2-2; a possible D gene is TRBD1 (5 bases). The CDR3 has 16 amino acids. Germline CDR1 is KGHSH and CDR2 is LQKENI. CDR3 protein: CTSSPPSTVNTGELFF. The CDR3 nucleotides are TGTACCAGCTCACCACCGTCGACAGTGAACACCGGGGAGCTGTTTTTT.

The gene calls are TRBV19 and TRBJ2-1; the D call may be TRBD1 or TRBD2 (5 bases each). The CDR3 sequence is 14 residues long. The germline gives CDR1 LNHDA, CDR2 SQIVND (reference sequence). V was clipped by 7 bases and J by 2 bases, with 12 bases between them. The CDR3 loop is CASTGQGPYNEQFF. The CDR3 nucleotides read TGTGCCAGTACGGGGCAGGGACCCTACAATGAGCAGTTCTTC.

This clonotype was counted many times. The gene calls are TRBV4-1 and TRBJ2-7, with TRBD2 matching 11 bases. This CDR3 spans 17 amino acids. The germline gives CDR1 MGHRA, CDR2 YSYEKL. V was pared by 2 bases and J by 2 bases, with 8 bases of the junction left unmatched. The CDR3 spells CASSQNLRLAGPYEQYF. In nucleotides, the CDR3 is TGCGCCAGCAGCCAAAACTTAAGACTAGCGGGACCCTACGAGCAGTACTTC.

The V gene is TRBV7-8, the J gene TRBJ2-2; D might be TRBD2 (6 bases). CDR3 size: 17 residues. Germline-derived CDR1 and CDR2 are SGHVS and FQNEAQ. V was shortened by 8 bases and J by 6 bases, with 25 bases between the two germline ends. CDR3 region: CASYGASVPTRAGELFF. DNA of the CDR3: TGTGCCAGCTACGGGGCTAGCGTCCCCACGAGGGCCGGGGAGCTGTTTTTT. Full variable domain (remainder filled in from reference TRBV7-8 and TRBJ2-2): GAGVSQSPRYKVAKRGQDVALRCDPISGHVSLFWYQQALGQGPEFLTYFQNEAQLDKSGLPSDRFFAERPEGSVSTLKIQRTQQEDSAVYLCASYGASVPTRAGELFFGEGSRLTVL.

The rearrangement uses TRBV9 and TRBJ2-5; 7 positions match TRBD2. CDR1 and CDR2 from the germline V gene are SGDLS and YYNGEE. The J segment lost 3 bases and the V segment lost 4 bases, leaving 9 bases of the junction unmatched. CDR3 size: 15 residues. For the CDR3, the DNA is TGTGCCAGCAGCCCCCGGACTAGAAGGGAAGAGACCCAGTACTTC. Its protein product is CASSPRTRREETQYF.

This clonotype was observed a handful of times. The chain joins TRBV19 to TRBJ2-6, with D perhaps matching TRBD1 or TRBD2 (5 bases each). CDR3 length: 22 amino acids. CDR1 and CDR2 (germline): LNHDA, SQIVND (reference sequence). The V end was cut by 7 bases, the J end by 4 bases, with 35 bases between. The CDR3 loop reads CASTLNWGYSFSREGGANVLTF. The CDR3 coding sequence is TGTGCCAGTACCCTGAATTGGGGGTATAGCTTTTCGCGCGAAGGAGGGGCCAACGTCCTGACTTTC.

This clonotype was counted at least ten times. Written as DNA, the CDR3 is TGTGCCAGCAGCCGAGGGGGAGAGACCCAGTACTTC. It codes for CASSRGGETQYF. J is TRBJ2-5 and V is TRBV7-2; a possible D gene is TRBD1 (6 bases). V shed 5 bases and J shed 4 bases, with 8 bases lying between them. This CDR3 contains 12 residues. The germline V gene encodes CDR1 SGHTA and CDR2 FQGNSA.

The rearrangement joins TRBV19 to TRBJ1-2, with TRBD1 matching over 8 bases. The germline gives CDR1 LNHDA, CDR2 SQIVND (reference sequence). Unmatched junction bases numbered 4, after V lost 6 bases and J lost 4 bases. This CDR3 has 13 amino acids. CDR3 nucleotide sequence: TGTGCCAGTAGGAGACAGGGGACCTATGGCTACACCTTC. Translating it yields CASRRQGTYGYTF.

This rearrangement joins TRBV12-3 or TRBV12-4 to TRBJ1-5; 9 nucleotides agree with TRBD1. This CDR3 has 13 amino acids. With V trimmed by 8 bases and J by 8 bases, 7 bases remained unmatched. The CDR3 here is CASATGGREPQHF. DNA of the CDR3: TGTGCCAGCGCGACAGGGGGAAGGGAGCCCCAGCATTTT.

This clonotype was seen a handful of times. The rearrangement uses TRBV18 and TRBJ1-2; D ambiguous. Germline V lookup: CDR1 KGHSH, CDR2 LQKENI. V was clipped by 3 bases and J by 5 bases, with 16 bases between them. The CDR3 runs to 15 residues. Here the CDR3 reads CASSPVVGGEYGYTF. CDR3 DNA: TGTGCCAGCTCACCGGTAGTTGGCGGAGAGTATGGCTACACCTTC.

The V and J genes are TRBV12-5 and TRBJ2-5; either TRBD1 or TRBD2 may supply D (5 bases each). V gave up 5 bases and J gave up 1 base, with 35 bases separating them. The CDR3 consists of 22 residues. Germline loops: CDR1 LGHNT, CDR2 FRNRAP. CDR3 bases: TGTGCTAGTGGTACCAAAGTTCGTTTATTCGCACCGGGGCCCGCGAGCCAAGAGACCCAGTACTTC. This translates into CASGTKVRLFAPGPASQETQYF.

This clonotype showed up just a few times. The J gene is TRBJ1-1, the V gene TRBV12-3 or TRBV12-4; no definite D call. This CDR3 spans 14 amino acids. V was cut by 7 bases and J by 0 bases, with 12 bases left in between. The CDR3 region has the DNA TGTGCCAGCACCCCGACGGGCATGAACACTGAAGCTTTCTTT. Protein: CASTPTGMNTEAFF.

Comments on this clonotype: Mismatch with germline at one junction end may stem from a read error. The CDR3 is CASSLGSLRGF. CDR3 DNA: TGTGCCAGCAGCCTCGGGTCGTTACGGGGCTTT. V gene TRBV12-3 or TRBV12-4 combines with J gene TRBJ1-1, with D uncertain. The length of the CDR3 is 11 residues.

The chain employs TRBV28 and TRBJ2-7; 8 bases match TRBD1. V gave up 5 bases and J gave up 2 bases; unmatched junction bases: 11. Germline CDR1 and CDR2: MDHEN and SYDVKM. The CDR3 spans 16 residues. CDR3 nucleotide sequence: TGTGCCAGCAGTAGGGTGACAGGGGAACGGGCCTACGAGCAGTACTTC. Amino acids: CASSRVTGERAYEQYF. Full variable domain (outside the CDR3, taken from reference TRBV28 and TRBJ2-7): DVKVTQSSRYLVKRTGEKVFLECVQDMDHENMFWYRQDPGLGLRLIYFSYDVKMKEKGDIPEGYSVSREKKERFSLILESASTNQTSMYLCASSRVTGERAYEQYFGPGTRLTVT.

In its sample, this clonotype was seen a few times. The CDR3 protein is CASSLQREGQDEQFF. The CDR3 region has the DNA TGTGCCAGCAGTTTACAGCGGGAGGGCCAAGATGAGCAGTTCTTC. V and J are TRBV12-3 or TRBV12-4 and TRBJ2-1; TRBD2 aligns across 10 bases. CDR3 size: 15 residues. V was pared by 2 bases and J by 8 bases, with 6 bases of the junction left unmatched.

J is TRBJ2-2 and V is TRBV10-3; possibly TRBD1 for D (6 bases). V shed 8 bases and J shed 4 bases, with 14 bases lying between them. This CDR3 has 14 residues. Germline V lookup: CDR1 ENHRY, CDR2 SYGVKD. The CDR3 region is CAIRGQGLTGELFF. The CDR3 DNA is TGTGCCATCCGAGGGCAGGGGCTCACCGGGGAGCTGTTTTTT.